This entry describes one T cell receptor (beta chain). The sample is drawn from a study of technical replicates of blood from a handful of donors. Trimming cost V 3 bases and J 2 bases, with 11 bases left between them. CDR1 is MDHEN, CDR2 SYDVKM, per germline. The CDR3 is made up of 14 amino acids. Data came from immunoSEQ multiplex PCR; TCRdb stores just in-frame clones and leaves some out. Of 75,000 to 100,000 clones in the sample, about 94% are singletons; the top ten hold less than 0.4%. This chain uses TRBV28 with TRBJ2-7; D is perhaps TRBD2 (6 bases). The TCR comes from a human donor in good health. Sequenced input: T cells isolated from PBMCs. CDR3 residues: CASSLVSSAYEQYF. CDR3 nucleotide sequence: TGTGCCAGCAGTTTGGTATCTAGCGCCTACGAGCAGTACTTC. The whole variable domain, remainder taken from reference TRBV28 and TRBJ2-7, is DVKVTQSSRYLVKRTGEKVFLECVQDMDHENMFWYRQDPGLGLRLIYFSYDVKMKEKGDIPEGYSVSREKKERFSLILESASTNQTSMYLCASSLVSSAYEQYFGPGTRLTVT.